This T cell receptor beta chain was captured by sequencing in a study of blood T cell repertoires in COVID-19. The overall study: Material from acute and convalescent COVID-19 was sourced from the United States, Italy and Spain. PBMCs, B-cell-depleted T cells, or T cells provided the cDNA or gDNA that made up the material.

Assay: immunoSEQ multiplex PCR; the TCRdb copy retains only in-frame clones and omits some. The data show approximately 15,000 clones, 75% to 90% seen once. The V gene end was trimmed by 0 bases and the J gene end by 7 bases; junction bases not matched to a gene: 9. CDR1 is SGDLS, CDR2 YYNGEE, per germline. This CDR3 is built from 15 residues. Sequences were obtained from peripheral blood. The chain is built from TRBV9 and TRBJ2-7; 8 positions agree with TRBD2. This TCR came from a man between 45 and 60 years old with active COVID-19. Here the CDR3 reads CASSVESGRYGEQYF. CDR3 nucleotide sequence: TGTGCCAGCAGCGTAGAAAGCGGGAGATATGGGGAGCAGTACTTC. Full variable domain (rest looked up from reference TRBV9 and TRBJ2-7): DSGVTQTPKHLITATGQRVTLRCSPRSGDLSVYWYQQSLDQGLQFLIQYYNGEERAKGNILERFSAQQFPDLHSELNLSSLELGDSALYFCASSVESGRYGEQYFGPGTRLTVT.